This is a list of T cell receptor beta chains from one sample in a study of regulatory T cells in long-lasting Graves disease. TCRdb redid the calling of the multiplex PCR reads with MiXCR, one entry per CDR3 protein. Altogether 560,000 or so distinct CDR3 sequences are present, 16% being singletons, with the ten largest covering around 12%. Separately, the same data were catalogued under a study of T cells in Graves' hyperthyroidism and ophthalmopathy.

The sequences come from peripheral blood mononuclear cells (PBMCs), collected at new diagnosis, from a patient treated with antithyroid drugs. Every receptor here comes from a man in his late teens or twenties with Graves disease. CDR3s include the opening cysteine and the closing phenylalanine or tryptophan. A D gene is named only where the DNA matches it firmly. A clone size is listed for some rows: how often the clone was seen (once, few, many), or a class if it is expanded.

j_gene	d_gene	v_gene	abundance	CDR3nt	CDR3aa
TRBJ2-3	NA	TRBV5-1	many	TGCGCCAGCAGCTTGGATGCAGATACGCAGTATTTT	CASSLDADTQYF
TRBJ2-5	NA	TRBV3-1	many	TGTGCCAGCAGCCATGTGGCCGGGGAAGAGACCCAGTACTTC	CASSHVAGEETQYF
TRBJ2-7	TRBD1	TRBV18	NA	TGTGCCAGCTCAACGCCTGACAGGGACTACGAGCAGTACTTC	CASSTPDRDYEQYF
TRBJ2-3	TRBD2	TRBV11-2	many	TGTGCCAGCAGCAGAAGCGGGAGGGCGGCTAGCACAGATACGCAGTATTTT	CASSRSGRAASTDTQYF
TRBJ1-1	NA	TRBV27	many	TGTGCCAGCAGTTTACTTGAGAAGAGCACTGAAGCTTTCTTT	CASSLLEKSTEAFF
TRBJ1-2	NA	TRBV20-1	NA	TGCAGTGCTAGGGTGGGGGGGAGTCATGGCTACACCTTC	CSARVGGSHGYTF
TRBJ2-2	NA	TRBV10-3	few	TGTGCCATCCGAGGGAGGAACACCGGGGAGCTGTTTTTT	CAIRGRNTGELFF
TRBJ1-6	TRBD1	TRBV20-1	many	TGCAGTGCTAGCGGACGGACAGGGGGTAGTTCACCCCTCCACTTT	CSASGRTGGSSPLHF
TRBJ2-7	NA	TRBV6-1	many	TGTGCCAGCAGTCCAGGGGAAGGTCCTTACGAGCAGTACTTC	CASSPGEGPYEQYF
TRBJ1-2	NA	TRBV6-1	few	TGTGCCAGCATCTCACTGGGAGGGTATGGCTACACCTTC	CASISLGGYGYTF
TRBJ2-3	NA	TRBV11-3	few	TGCGCCAGCAGCCGCGGACGGCAGGGACCCACAGATACGCAGTATTTT	CASSRGRQGPTDTQYF
TRBJ2-7	NA	TRBV5-6	few	TGTGCCAGCAGCTCAGGGGACTTCTCCTACGAGCAGTACTTC	CASSSGDFSYEQYF
TRBJ2-1	TRBD2	TRBV5-1	NA	TGCGCCAGCAGCCTCCCGGGGGGGAGAGAGCAGTTCTTC	CASSLPGGREQFF
TRBJ2-5	NA	TRBV4-1	NA	TGCGCCAGCAGCCAAGCCTCAGAGTGGGAGACCCAGTACTTC	CASSQASEWETQYF
TRBJ2-5	NA	TRBV7-9	NA	TGTGCCAGCAAGGGGGAGGGCCAAGAGACCCAGTACTTC	CASKGEGQETQYF
TRBJ2-5	NA	TRBV5-6	many	TGTGCCAGCAGCTCGAGAGTGGGGGTGGAGACCCAGTACTTC	CASSSRVGVETQYF
TRBJ1-5	NA	TRBV3-1	many	TGTGCCAGCAGCCAAGACGAGTGGGGCTCGTCCCAGCATTTT	CASSQDEWGSSQHF
TRBJ2-3	NA	TRBV2	many	TGTGCCAGCAGTGAAGGAAGGTTCACAGATACGCAGTATTTT	CASSEGRFTDTQYF
TRBJ2-1	NA	TRBV7-9	NA	TGTGCCAGCAGCTTAAGTGGCATGCAGGGGCCTTACAATGAGCAGTTCTTC	CASSLSGMQGPYNEQFF
TRBJ1-2	NA	TRBV19	NA	TGTGCCAGTAGTTCCGGATGGACAGCCTATGGCTACACCTTC	CASSSGWTAYGYTF
TRBJ2-3	NA	TRBV28	NA	TGTGCCAGCAGTTTACAGTCTCCAAGGGGATACACAGATACGCAGTATTTT	CASSLQSPRGYTDTQYF
TRBJ2-3	TRBD1	TRBV29-1	many	TGCAGCGTTCCGGGGACAGAGTCGGCCCGAGATACGCAGTATTTT	CSVPGTESARDTQYF
TRBJ1-2	TRBD1	TRBV6-5	few	TGTGCCAGCAGTTTTAGGACAGGGGAGAACTATGGCTACACCTTC	CASSFRTGENYGYTF
TRBJ1-4	NA	TRBV5-1	few	TGCGCCAGCTCCGATCCTCCTAATGAAAAACTGTTTTTT	CASSDPPNEKLFF
TRBJ1-3	NA	TRBV28	few	TGTGCCACGAGGAGGTCCTCTGGAAACACCATATATTTT	CATRRSSGNTIYF
TRBJ1-1	NA	TRBV30	many	TGTGCCTGGAGTAGGGGGGCGCTGAACACTGAAGCTTTCTTT	CAWSRGALNTEAFF
TRBJ1-5	NA	TRBV5-6	few	TGTGCCAGCAGCTTGTTCTCACAGAGGAAGGATCAGCCCCAGCATTTT	CASSLFSQRKDQPQHF
TRBJ2-5	NA	TRBV3-1	NA	TGTGCCAGCAGCGGAAAGGACAGTTCGTACCAAGAGACCCAGTACTTC	CASSGKDSSYQETQYF
TRBJ2-6	NA	TRBV19	NA	TGTGCCAGCAGGGACAACTCTGGGGCCAACGTCCTGACTTTC	CASRDNSGANVLTF
TRBJ2-1	NA	TRBV29-1	many	TGCAGCGCCCTTTCGGGCAATGAGCAGTTCTTC	CSALSGNEQFF
TRBJ2-3	TRBD1	TRBV2	many	TGTGCCAGCATCAACAGGGGGCCCGGCACAGATACGCAGTATTTT	CASINRGPGTDTQYF
TRBJ2-1	TRBD2	TRBV5-1	many	TGCGCCAGCAGCTTGGGACTAGCGGGACTAACCTACAATGAGCAGTTCTTC	CASSLGLAGLTYNEQFF
TRBJ2-7	TRBD1	TRBV19	once	TGTGCCAGTAGTACCGGGACAGTCCACTACGAGCAGTACTTC	CASSTGTVHYEQYF
TRBJ2-4	TRBD2	TRBV6-1	NA	TGTGCCAGCGGACTGGCGACTAGCGGGATTGGTGAGCAGTACTTC	CASGLATSGIGEQYF
TRBJ2-6	NA	TRBV7-9	once	TGTGCCAGCAGCAGCCGGGACGGTTCGTTCGGGGCCAACGTCCTGACTTTC	CASSSRDGSFGANVLTF
TRBJ2-3	NA	TRBV29-1	many	TGCAGCGCCCTCCCCTTGCGCGGTAACGCTACAGATACGCAGTATTTT	CSALPLRGNATDTQYF
TRBJ2-3	TRBD1	TRBV24-1	few	TGTGCCACCAGTGATCCAAGACAGGGGGGAGATACGCAGTATTTT	CATSDPRQGGDTQYF
TRBJ2-7	NA	TRBV7-2	many	TGTGCCAGCAGCCCGGCAGGCCAACAGTACTTC	CASSPAGQQYF
TRBJ2-7	NA	TRBV7-8	many	TGTGCCAGCAGCTCCCGCCAAAACTTTGGGACTTACGAGCAGTACTTC	CASSSRQNFGTYEQYF
TRBJ2-3	NA	TRBV5-1	many	TGCGCCAGCAGCTATGCAGGGGGGGGCACAGATACGCAGTATTTT	CASSYAGGGTDTQYF
TRBJ2-1	TRBD2	TRBV9	NA	TGTGCCAGCAGCGTAGACGGGCGGGAGGGCGTAGATGAGCAGTTCTTC	CASSVDGREGVDEQFF
TRBJ2-1	NA	TRBV7-9	many	TGTGCCAGCAGCTTAAATACGGGACATTCTTACAATGAGCAGTTCTTC	CASSLNTGHSYNEQFF
TRBJ2-7	NA	TRBV20-1	few	TGCAGTGCCACGACGGGACTCCATTACGAGCAGTACTTC	CSATTGLHYEQYF
TRBJ1-5	NA	TRBV12-5	many	TGTGCTAGTGTGCAGGATAGCAATCAGCCCCAGCATTTT	CASVQDSNQPQHF
TRBJ2-5	NA	TRBV3-1	many	TGTGCCAGCAGCCAAGTTCAGCAGATCCCTGAGACCCAGTACTTC	CASSQVQQIPETQYF